The rows below give T cell receptor beta chains drawn from one sample of a study of T cell changes during pregnancy in multiple sclerosis. TCRdb keeps only in-frame clones here, not all; method: immunoSEQ multiplex PCR. The sample records some 74,000 clones, roughly 92% being singletons. The material was peripheral blood, obtained after pregnancy. These receptors were obtained from a female donor in good health, enrolled as a control in a pregnancy study. Both conserved end residues are part of each CDR3. Each record gives: clone size, J gene, V gene, CDR3 protein. The size field is filled for only some rows; it gives once, few, many or a size class.

-,TRBJ1-5,TRBV4-1,CASSQVRDRDQPQHF
-,TRBJ1-6,TRBV28,CASSSSDSRGVSPLHF
once,TRBJ2-1,TRBV14,CASSRGQTIGINEQFF
few,TRBJ2-7,TRBV18,CASSLEDEQYF
-,TRBJ2-7,TRBV5-6,CASSLHHEQYF
few,TRBJ2-7,TRBV11-1,CASSHPGNFEYEQYF
-,TRBJ2-2,TRBV27,CASSSGTARTGELFF
-,TRBJ1-3,TRBV6-1,CASSETWARPGNTIYF
few,TRBJ2-3,TRBV6-4,CASSPLAGDHGTQYF
-,TRBJ2-1,TRBV21-1,CASSPRDYNYNEQFF
-,TRBJ2-7,TRBV7-6,CASSSGTGSYEQYF
-,TRBJ1-4,TRBV21-1,CASSYRTGFVTNEKLFF
-,TRBJ2-5,TRBV5-4,CASSYNPGTEFQTQYF
-,TRBJ2-7,TRBV5-5,CASSGQGYEQYF
-,TRBJ2-6,TRBV6-1,CASSEISSGANVLTF
-,TRBJ2-1,TRBV5-1,CASSLGPTEGLEQFF